This TCR beta chain derives from a study of blood T cell repertoires in COVID-19. Study information: The samples span acute and convalescent COVID-19 from the United States, Italy and Spain.

This CDR3 is 15 amino acids long. Germline V CDR1 and CDR2: SQVTM, ANQGSEA. In the authors' workflow: Cell counts per sample came from amplifying reference gene primers. TCRdb keeps only in-frame clones here, not all; method: immunoSEQ multiplex PCR. V, J and clone size were drawn from that table, and D and trimming were deduced from the DNA. Of 250,000 to 300,000 clones in the sample, roughly 90% were seen once. A remark on this clone: Sequence at one end of the junction differs from germline and may be a read error.

The clonotype comes from a woman aged 25 to 39 who had recovered from COVID-19. The chain joins TRBV29-1 to TRBJ2-7; D possibly corresponds to TRBD2 (5 bases). The sequenced sample consisted of PBMCs or T cells enriched from blood (not recorded which). The CDR3 loop reads CSVEGSPGLGYGQYF. CDR3 nucleotides: TGCAGCGTTGAAGGCAGCCCGGGGTTGGGTTACGGGCAGTACTTC.